The clone carrying this TCR beta chain was counted many times. Its cognate antigen is unknown. These data originate in a study of spatial heterogeneity in lung cancer. The overall study: A unique TCR and UMI combination showed up more than ten times in raw reads, on average.

Findings of the study overall: Ubiquitous expanded tumor TCRs were observed in blood more at resection than follow-up.

Trimming took 0 bases from V and 2 from J, leaving 12 bases between them. CDR1 and CDR2 from the germline V gene are SGHAT and FQNNGV. This CDR3 is built from 16 residues. All TCR cDNA molecules were individually tagged with a unique molecular identifier. Using its own MiXCR run on the 5' RACE reads, TCRdb lists one record per CDR3 protein. The sample lists about 56,000 distinct CDR3 sequences, approximately 8.9% occurring once. This sample's time point: sample taken at primary tumor resection. Whole RNA obtained from tumor, nontumor lung or frozen PBMC underwent sequencing without sorting. Donation came from 70 or so patients with untreated early-stage non-small cell lung cancer.

The receptor comes from a female donor with early-stage non-small cell lung cancer. Sequenced material: PBMCs, taken at surgery. This chain connects TRBV11-2 to TRBJ2-3; D not certain. The CDR3, as DNA: TGTGCCAGCAGCTTAGAAACCGGACCATACACAGATACGCAGTATTTT. This translates into CASSLETGPYTDTQYF.